This T cell receptor (beta chain) appears in the sequencing data of a study of cytomegalovirus exposure and HLA in healthy donors. 60 Vbeta and 13 Jbeta primers were used in PCR. The table came from immunoSEQ multiplex PCR; TCRdb's copy has only in-frame clones and leaves some out. The table lists 170,000 or so clones, around four fifths of them singletons, with around 3.4% in the top ten. CDR1 and CDR2 from the germline V gene are SGDLS and YYNGEE. The V gene end was trimmed by 3 bases and the J gene end by 9 bases; junction bases not matched to a gene: 10. The CDR3 is made up of 16 amino acids. The rearrangement uses TRBV9 and TRBJ1-6; 9 nucleotides agree with TRBD1. The TCR sequence derives from a woman aged 55-69 years in good health and CMV-seropositive. Material for sequencing was PBMCs. CDR3 residues: CASSAAIQGARSPLHF. As DNA, the CDR3 is TGTGCCAGCAGCGCTGCGATACAGGGGGCGCGTTCACCCCTCCACTTT. Drawing the rest from reference TRBV9 and TRBJ1-6, the complete variable domain is DSGVTQTPKHLITATGQRVTLRCSPRSGDLSVYWYQQSLDQGLQFLIQYYNGEERAKGNILERFSAQQFPDLHSELNLSSLELGDSALYFCASSAAIQGARSPLHFGNGTRLTVT.